This TCR beta chain appears in the sequencing data of a study of control samples from healthy donors and cancer patients (dated by TCRdb to 2020 to 2022). For CDR1 and CDR2, the germline V gene lists SGHTA and FQGTGA. From its cysteine to its phenylalanine, the CDR3 spans 15 amino acids. The only DNA kept is the CDR3, 45 bases in frame from the first base. V loses 6 bases at its end and J loses 5 bases; junction bases beyond the gene matches: 5. Receptors were amplified or captured by the immunoSEQ multiplex PCR assay. TCRdb took over this immuneACCESS table, retaining in-frame rearrangements with V and J assigned. Such tables are incomplete; in checked studies, under half of the missing clones stem from an unresolved V gene, and the remainder is unexplained. The sample has about 180,000 clones on record, approximately 94% of them singletons. The top ten clones comprise roughly 1.3% of the sample.

Concerning this clone itself: Its recognized antigen is unknown. It has no much larger one-base neighbor in the sample; base qualities were not kept.

The sequenced sample was blood. In this chain, TRBV7-3 is recombined with TRBJ2-1; TRBD2 aligns with 12 central bases. This sequence was found in a man aged 30-40 years in good health. The CDR3 loop reads CASSLTSGRNNEQFF. The DNA reads as follows: TGTGCCAGCAGTCTCACTAGCGGGAGGAACAATGAGCAGTTCTTC.